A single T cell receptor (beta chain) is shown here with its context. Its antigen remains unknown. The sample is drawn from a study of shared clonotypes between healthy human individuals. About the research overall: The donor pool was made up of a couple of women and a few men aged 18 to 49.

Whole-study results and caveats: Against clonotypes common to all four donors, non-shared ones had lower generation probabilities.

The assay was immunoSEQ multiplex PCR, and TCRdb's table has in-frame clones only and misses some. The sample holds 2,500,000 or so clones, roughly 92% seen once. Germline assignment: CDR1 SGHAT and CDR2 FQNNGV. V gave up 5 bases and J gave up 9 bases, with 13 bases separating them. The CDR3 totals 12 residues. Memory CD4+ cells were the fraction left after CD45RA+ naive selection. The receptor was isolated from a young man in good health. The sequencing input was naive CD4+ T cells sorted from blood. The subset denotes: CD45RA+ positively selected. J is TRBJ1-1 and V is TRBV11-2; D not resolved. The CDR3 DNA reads TGTGCCAGCAGCGAAGGGCCTCAGCAAGCTTTCTTT. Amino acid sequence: CASSEGPQQAFF.